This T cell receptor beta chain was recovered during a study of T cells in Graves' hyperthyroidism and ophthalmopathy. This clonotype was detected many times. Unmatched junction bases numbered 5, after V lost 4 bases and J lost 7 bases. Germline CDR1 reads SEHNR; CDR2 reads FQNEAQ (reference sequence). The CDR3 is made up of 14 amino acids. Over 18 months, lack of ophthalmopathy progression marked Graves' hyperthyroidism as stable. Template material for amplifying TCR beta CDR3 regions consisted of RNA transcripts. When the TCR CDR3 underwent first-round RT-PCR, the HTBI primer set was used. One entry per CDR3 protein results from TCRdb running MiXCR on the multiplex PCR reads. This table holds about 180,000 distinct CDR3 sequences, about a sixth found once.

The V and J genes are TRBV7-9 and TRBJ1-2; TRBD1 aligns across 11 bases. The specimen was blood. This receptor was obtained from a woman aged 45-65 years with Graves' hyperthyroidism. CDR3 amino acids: CASSSRTGGSGYTF. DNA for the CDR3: TGTGCCAGCAGCTCCCGGACAGGGGGCTCTGGCTACACCTTC.